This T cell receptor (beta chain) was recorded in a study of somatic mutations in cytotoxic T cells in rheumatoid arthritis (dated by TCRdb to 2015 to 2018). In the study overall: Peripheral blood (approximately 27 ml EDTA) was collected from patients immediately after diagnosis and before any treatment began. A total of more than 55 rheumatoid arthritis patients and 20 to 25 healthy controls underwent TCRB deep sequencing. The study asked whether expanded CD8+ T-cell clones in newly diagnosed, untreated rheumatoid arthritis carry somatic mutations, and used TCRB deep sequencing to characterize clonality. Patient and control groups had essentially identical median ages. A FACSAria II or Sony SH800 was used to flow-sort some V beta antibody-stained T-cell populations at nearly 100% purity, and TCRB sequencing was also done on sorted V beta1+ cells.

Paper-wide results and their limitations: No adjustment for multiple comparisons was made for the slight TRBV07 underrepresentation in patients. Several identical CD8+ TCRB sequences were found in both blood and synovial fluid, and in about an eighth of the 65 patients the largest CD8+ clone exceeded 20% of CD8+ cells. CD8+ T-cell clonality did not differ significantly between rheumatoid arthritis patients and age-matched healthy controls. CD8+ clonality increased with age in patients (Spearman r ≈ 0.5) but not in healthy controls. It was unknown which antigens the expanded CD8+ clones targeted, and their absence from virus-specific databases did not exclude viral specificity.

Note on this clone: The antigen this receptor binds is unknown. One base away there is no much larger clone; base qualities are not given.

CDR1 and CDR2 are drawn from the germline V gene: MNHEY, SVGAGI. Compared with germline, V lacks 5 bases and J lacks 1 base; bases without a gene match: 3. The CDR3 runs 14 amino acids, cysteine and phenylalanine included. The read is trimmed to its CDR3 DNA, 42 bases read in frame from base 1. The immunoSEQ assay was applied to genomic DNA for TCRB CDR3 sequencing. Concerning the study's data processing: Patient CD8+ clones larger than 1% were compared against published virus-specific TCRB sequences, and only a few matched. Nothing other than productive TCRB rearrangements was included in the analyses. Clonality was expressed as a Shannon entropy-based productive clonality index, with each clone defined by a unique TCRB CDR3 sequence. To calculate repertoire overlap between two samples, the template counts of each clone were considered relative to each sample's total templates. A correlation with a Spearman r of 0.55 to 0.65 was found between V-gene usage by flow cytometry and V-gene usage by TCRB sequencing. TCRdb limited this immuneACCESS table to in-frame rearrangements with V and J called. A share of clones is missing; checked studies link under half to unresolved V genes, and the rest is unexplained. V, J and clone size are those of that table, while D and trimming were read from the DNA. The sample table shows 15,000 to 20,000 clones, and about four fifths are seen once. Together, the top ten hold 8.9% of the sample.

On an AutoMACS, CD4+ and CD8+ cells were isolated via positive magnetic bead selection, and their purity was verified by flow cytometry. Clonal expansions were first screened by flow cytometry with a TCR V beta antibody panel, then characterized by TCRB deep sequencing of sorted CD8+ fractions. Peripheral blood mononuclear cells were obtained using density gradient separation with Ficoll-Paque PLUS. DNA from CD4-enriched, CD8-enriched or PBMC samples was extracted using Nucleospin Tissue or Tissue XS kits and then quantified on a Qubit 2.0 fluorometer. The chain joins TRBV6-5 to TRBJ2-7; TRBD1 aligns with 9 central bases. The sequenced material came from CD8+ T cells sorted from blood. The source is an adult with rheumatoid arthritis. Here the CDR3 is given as CASSPGQGSYEQYF. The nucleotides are TGTGCCAGCAGTCCAGGACAGGGGTCCTACGAGCAGTACTTC.